The T cell receptor beta chain under discussion was sequenced for a study of cytomegalovirus exposure and HLA in healthy donors. Study results and caveats: In a later analysis, CMV-associated beta chains were mostly HLA-associated, it appeared. The likely explanation for a cluster of highly shared sequence variants was sequencing artifact.

On this clone itself: What it recognizes is unknown.

The PCR employed 60 Vbeta primers together with 13 Jbeta primers. Profiled with immunoSEQ multiplex PCR; TCRdb holds only in-frame clones, not every one. The sample shows about 200,000 clones, over 60% of them seen only once. Sequenced sample: PBMCs. The TCR sequence derives from a man younger than 35 in good health and CMV-seronegative.

The CDR3 DNA reads TGTGCCTGGCGACCACCCGGGACAGGGGCCTACGAGCAGTACTTC. Translation: CAWRPPGTGAYEQYF. The V gene is TRBV30, the J gene TRBJ2-7; TRBD1 matches at 10 bases. The CDR3 has 15 amino acids. The V gene end was trimmed by 5 bases and the J gene end by 2 bases; junction bases not matched to a gene: 9. The germline V gene has CDR1 GTSNPN and CDR2 SVGIG (reference sequence).